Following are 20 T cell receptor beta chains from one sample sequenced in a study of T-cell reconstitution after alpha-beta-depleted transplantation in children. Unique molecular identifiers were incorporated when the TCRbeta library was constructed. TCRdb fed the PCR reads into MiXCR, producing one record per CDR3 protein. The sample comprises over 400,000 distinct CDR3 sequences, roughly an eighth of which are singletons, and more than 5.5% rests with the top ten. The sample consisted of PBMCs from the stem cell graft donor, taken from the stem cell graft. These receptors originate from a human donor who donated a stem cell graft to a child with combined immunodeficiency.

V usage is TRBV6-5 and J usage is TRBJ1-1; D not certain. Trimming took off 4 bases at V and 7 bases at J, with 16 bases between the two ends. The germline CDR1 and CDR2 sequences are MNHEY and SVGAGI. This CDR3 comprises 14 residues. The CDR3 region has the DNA TGTGCCAGCAGTTCCCACTTGGAGGGAGATGAAGCTTTCTTT. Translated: CASSSHLEGDEAFF.

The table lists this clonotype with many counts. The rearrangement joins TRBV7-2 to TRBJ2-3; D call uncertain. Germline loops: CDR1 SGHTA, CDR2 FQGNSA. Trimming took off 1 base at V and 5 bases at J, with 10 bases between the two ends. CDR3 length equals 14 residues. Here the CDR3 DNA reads TGTGCCAGCAGCTTAGATACGGTCGAAGATACGCAGTATTTT. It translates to CASSLDTVEDTQYF.

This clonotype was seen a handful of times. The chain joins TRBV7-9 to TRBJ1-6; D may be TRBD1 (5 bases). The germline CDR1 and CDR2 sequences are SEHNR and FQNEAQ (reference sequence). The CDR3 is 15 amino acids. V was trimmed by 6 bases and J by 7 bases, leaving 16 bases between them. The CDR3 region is CASSPGQGENSPLHF. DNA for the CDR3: TGTGCCAGCAGTCCGGGGCAGGGAGAAAATTCACCCCTCCACTTT.

CDR3 nucleotide sequence: TGTGCCAGCAGGACTGACAGGGGGGATACAGATACGCAGTATTTT. Protein product: CASRTDRGDTDTQYF. This chain connects TRBV12-3 or TRBV12-4 to TRBJ2-3; 9 nucleotides line up with TRBD1. The length of the CDR3 is 15 residues. After removal of 6 bases from V and 3 bases from J, the junction contained 7 bases not matched to a gene.

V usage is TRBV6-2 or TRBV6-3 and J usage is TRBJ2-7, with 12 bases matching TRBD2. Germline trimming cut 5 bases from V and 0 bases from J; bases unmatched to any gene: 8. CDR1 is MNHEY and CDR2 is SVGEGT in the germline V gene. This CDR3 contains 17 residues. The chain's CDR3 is CASSRSTSGGFSYEQYF. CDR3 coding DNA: TGTGCCAGCAGTCGCTCGACTAGCGGGGGTTTCTCCTACGAGCAGTACTTC.

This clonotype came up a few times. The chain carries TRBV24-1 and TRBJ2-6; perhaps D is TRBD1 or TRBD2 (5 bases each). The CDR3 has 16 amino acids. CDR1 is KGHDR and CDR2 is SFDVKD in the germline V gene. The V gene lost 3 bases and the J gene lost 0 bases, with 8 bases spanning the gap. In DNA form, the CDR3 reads TGTGCCACCAGTGATCGGGACGGCTCTGGGGCCAACGTCCTGACTTTC. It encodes CATSDRDGSGANVLTF.

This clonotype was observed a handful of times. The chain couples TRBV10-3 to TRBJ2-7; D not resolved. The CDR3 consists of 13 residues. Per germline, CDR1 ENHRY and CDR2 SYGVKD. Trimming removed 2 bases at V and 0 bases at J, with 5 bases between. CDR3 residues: CAISEGSSYEQYF. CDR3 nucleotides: TGTGCCATCAGTGAGGGCAGCTCCTACGAGCAGTACTTC.

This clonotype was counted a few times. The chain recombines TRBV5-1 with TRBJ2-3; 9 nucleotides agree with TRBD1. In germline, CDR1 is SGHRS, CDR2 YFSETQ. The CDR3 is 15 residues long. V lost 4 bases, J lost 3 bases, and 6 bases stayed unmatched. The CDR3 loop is CASSPSTGGTDTQYF. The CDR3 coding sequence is TGCGCCAGCAGCCCATCGACAGGGGGAACAGATACGCAGTATTTT.

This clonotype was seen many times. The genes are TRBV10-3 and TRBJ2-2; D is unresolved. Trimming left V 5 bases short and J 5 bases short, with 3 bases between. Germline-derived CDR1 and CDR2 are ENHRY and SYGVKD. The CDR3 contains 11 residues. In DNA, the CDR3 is TGTGCCATCAGTTTGACCGGGGAGCTGTTTTTT. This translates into CAISLTGELFF.

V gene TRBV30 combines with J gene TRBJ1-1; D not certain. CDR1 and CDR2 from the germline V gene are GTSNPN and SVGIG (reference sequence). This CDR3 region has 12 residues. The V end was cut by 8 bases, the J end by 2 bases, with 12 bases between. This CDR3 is CASGRVNTEAFF. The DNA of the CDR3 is TGTGCCAGTGGACGCGTTAACACTGAAGCTTTCTTT. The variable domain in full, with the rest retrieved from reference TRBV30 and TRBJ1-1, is SQTIHQWPATLVQPVGSPLSLECTVEGTSNPNLYWYRQAAGRGLQLLFYSVGIGQISSEVPQNLSASRPQDRQFILSSKKLLLSDSGFYLCASGRVNTEAFFGQGTRLTVV.

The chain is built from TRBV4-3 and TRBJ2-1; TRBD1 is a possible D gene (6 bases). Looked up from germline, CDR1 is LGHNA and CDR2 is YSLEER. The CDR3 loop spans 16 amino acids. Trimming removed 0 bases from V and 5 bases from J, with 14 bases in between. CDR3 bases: TGCGCCAGCAGCCAAGATCTCAGGGGAGCGGACAATGAGCAGTTCTTC. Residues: CASSQDLRGADNEQFF.

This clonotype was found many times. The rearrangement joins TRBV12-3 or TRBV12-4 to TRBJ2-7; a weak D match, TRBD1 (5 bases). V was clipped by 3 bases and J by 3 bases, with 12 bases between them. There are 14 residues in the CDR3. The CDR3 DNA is TGTGCCAGCAGTTTCAGGGCCCCAAACTACGAGCAGTACTTC. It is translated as CASSFRAPNYEQYF.

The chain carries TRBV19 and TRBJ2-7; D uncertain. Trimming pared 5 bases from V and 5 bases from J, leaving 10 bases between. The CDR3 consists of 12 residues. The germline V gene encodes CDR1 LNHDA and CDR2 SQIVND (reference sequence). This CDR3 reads CASSWPPHEQYF. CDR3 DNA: TGTGCCAGTAGTTGGCCCCCCCACGAGCAGTACTTC.

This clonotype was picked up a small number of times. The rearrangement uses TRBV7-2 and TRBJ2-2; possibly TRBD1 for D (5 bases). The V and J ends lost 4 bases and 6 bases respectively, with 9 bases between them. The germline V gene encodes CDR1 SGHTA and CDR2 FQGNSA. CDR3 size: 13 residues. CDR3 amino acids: CASSWSGSGELFF. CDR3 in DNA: TGTGCCAGCAGCTGGTCAGGGTCCGGGGAGCTGTTTTTT.

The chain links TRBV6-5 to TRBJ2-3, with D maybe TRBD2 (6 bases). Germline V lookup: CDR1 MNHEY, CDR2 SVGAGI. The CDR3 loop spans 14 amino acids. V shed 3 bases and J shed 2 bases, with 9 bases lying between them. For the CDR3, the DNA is TGTGCCAGCAGTTATGGGGGGAACACAGATACGCAGTATTTT. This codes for CASSYGGNTDTQYF.

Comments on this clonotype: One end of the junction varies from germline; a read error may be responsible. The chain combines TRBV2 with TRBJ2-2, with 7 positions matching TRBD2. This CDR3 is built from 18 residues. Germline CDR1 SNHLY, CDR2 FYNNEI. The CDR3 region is CTSRRLRFAGANTGELFF. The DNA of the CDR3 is TGTACCAGCAGAAGATTACGGTTTGCGGGGGCGAACACCGGGGAGCTGTTTTTT.

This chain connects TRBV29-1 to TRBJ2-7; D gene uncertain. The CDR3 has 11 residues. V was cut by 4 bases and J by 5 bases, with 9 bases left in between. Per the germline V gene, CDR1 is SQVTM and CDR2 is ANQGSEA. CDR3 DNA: TGCAGCGTTGGGTGGGGAAACGAGCAGTACTTC. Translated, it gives CSVGWGNEQYF.

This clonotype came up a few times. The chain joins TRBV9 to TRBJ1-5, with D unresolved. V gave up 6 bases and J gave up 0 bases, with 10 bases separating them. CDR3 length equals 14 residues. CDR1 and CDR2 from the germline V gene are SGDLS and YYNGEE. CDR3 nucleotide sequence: TGTGCCAGCAACCCCGGGGATAGCAATCAGCCCCAGCATTTT. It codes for CASNPGDSNQPQHF.

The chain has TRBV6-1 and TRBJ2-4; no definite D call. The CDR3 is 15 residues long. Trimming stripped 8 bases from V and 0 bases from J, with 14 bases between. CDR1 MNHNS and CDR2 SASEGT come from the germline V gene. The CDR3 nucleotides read TGTGCCAGCCGACGGGCGTCCTTAGCCAAAAACATTCAGTACTTC. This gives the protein CASRRASLAKNIQYF.

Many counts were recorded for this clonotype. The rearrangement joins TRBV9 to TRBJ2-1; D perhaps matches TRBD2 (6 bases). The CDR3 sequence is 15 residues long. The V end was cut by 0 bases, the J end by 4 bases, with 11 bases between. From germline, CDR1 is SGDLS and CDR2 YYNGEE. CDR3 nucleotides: TGTGCCAGCAGCGTAGATGGAGGGGTTTACAATGAGCAGTTCTTC. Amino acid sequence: CASSVDGGVYNEQFF.